This T cell receptor (beta chain) is from a study of human T cells and chemical hapten exposure. Time point: pre-sensitization, week 0. Treatment noted: therapeutic diphenylcyclopropenone sensitization with weekly scalp DPC. Ahead of each patch test application, blood was drawn. Every donor had alopecia and was 18 to 70 years old; all were suitable for DPC. Germline CDR1 SEHNR, CDR2 FQNEAQ (reference sequence). The CDR3 is 16 amino acids. Trimming pared 7 bases from V and 4 bases from J, leaving 20 bases between. Unique molecular identifiers were attached to individual cDNA molecules during library preparation. Each CDR3 protein is one row after TCRdb ran MiXCR on the RACE reads. In the table there are 250,000 or so distinct CDR3 sequences, 7.5% to 8% of which are singletons.

This chain connects TRBV7-9 to TRBJ1-3, with TRBD1 as a possible D gene (5 bases). The sequence came from a man younger than 30 with alopecia areata. Some clones in this sample may be carry-over from other donors' samples. The material sequenced was whole blood, taken in connection with sensitization to the hapten diphenylcyclopropenone (DPC). The CDR3 loop is CASTSAREGLGNTIYF. The CDR3 DNA reads TGTGCCAGCACTTCTGCGAGAGAGGGACTCGGAAACACCATATATTTT.